These 25 T cell receptor beta chains were sequenced from one sample in a study of blood T cell repertoires in COVID-19. Sequenced by immunoSEQ multiplex PCR; TCRdb stores in-frame clones only, minus some. The sample yields around 150,000 clones, approximately 81% seen once. The sample consisted of peripheral blood. The receptors stem from a woman aged 55-70 years with active or convalescent COVID-19.

The CDR3 loop is CASSVGQGESGYTF. CDR3 sequence (DNA): TGCGCCAGCAGCGTGGGACAGGGAGAAAGTGGCTACACCTTC. The J gene is TRBJ1-2, the V gene TRBV5-1; 9 bases map to TRBD1. With 4 bases clipped from V and 7 bases from J, the junction kept 8 bases outside the gene matches. This CDR3 is built from 14 residues. Germline CDR1 is SGHRS and CDR2 is YFSETQ.

V gene TRBV2 combines with J gene TRBJ2-7; perhaps TRBD1 as D (6 bases). Germline V gene sequence: CDR1 SNHLY, CDR2 FYNNEI. The CDR3 runs to 13 residues. Trimming removed 4 bases at V and 5 bases at J, with 12 bases between. For the CDR3, the DNA is TGTGCCAGCAGTGTCAACAGGGTCGACGAGCAGTACGTC. It is translated as CASSVNRVDEQYV.

This clone was observed once. J is TRBJ1-1 and V is TRBV9; 9 bases line up with TRBD1. This CDR3 has 15 residues. Germline assignment: CDR1 SGDLS and CDR2 YYNGEE. Trimming took 0 bases from V and 4 from J; bases not matched to a gene: 4. DNA for the CDR3: TGTGCCAGCAGCGTAGCAGGGACAGGGTCCACTGAAGCTTTCTTT. Amino acid sequence: CASSVAGTGSTEAFF.

The V and J genes are TRBV28 and TRBJ2-2; 8 bases line up with TRBD2. V was clipped by 7 bases and J by 1 base; unmatched bases: 5. In germline, CDR1 is MDHEN, CDR2 SYDVKM. The length of the CDR3 is 15 residues. This CDR3 is CASNLSGGNTGELFF. In DNA, the CDR3 is TGTGCCAGCAACCTAAGCGGGGGGAACACCGGGGAGCTGTTTTTT. The full variable domain, in which reference TRBV28 and TRBJ2-2 provide the parts outside the CDR3, is DVKVTQSSRYLVKRTGEKVFLECVQDMDHENMFWYRQDPGLGLRLIYFSYDVKMKEKGDIPEGYSVSREKKERFSLILESASTNQTSMYLCASNLSGGNTGELFFGEGSRLTVL.

This clone came up a few times. The chain employs TRBV15 and TRBJ1-2; no clear D. In germline, CDR1 is LNHNV, CDR2 YYDKDF (reference sequence). This CDR3 has 14 amino acids. Between the trimmed V and J ends, which lost 0 bases and 2 bases, there was a span of 7 bases. The CDR3: CATSREWQNYGYTF. DNA of the CDR3: TGTGCCACCAGCAGAGAATGGCAGAACTATGGCTACACCTTC.

The genes are TRBV19 and TRBJ2-1, with TRBD1 matching 9 bases. With V trimmed by 6 bases and J by 8 bases, 14 bases remained unmatched. The CDR3 is 16 residues long. Germline CDR1 is LNHDA and CDR2 is SQIVND (reference sequence). The CDR3 reads CASRSTKQGAMDEQFF. DNA for the CDR3: TGTGCCAGTAGGAGCACGAAACAGGGGGCGATGGATGAGCAGTTCTTC.

The J gene is TRBJ2-5, the V gene TRBV7-2; 10 nucleotides align to TRBD2. The V and J ends lost 0 bases and 2 bases, in that order; junction bases with no gene match: 3. Germline-derived CDR1 and CDR2 are SGHTA and FQGNSA. The CDR3 is 16 amino acids. CDR3 sequence reads: CASSLAQAGGQETQYF. In nucleotides, the CDR3 is TGTGCCAGCAGCTTAGCTCAAGCGGGGGGGCAAGAGACCCAGTACTTC.

The chain uses TRBV28 and TRBJ1-4; D is possibly TRBD1 (5 bases). CDR3 length equals 17 residues. Germline lookup yields CDR1 MDHEN and CDR2 SYDVKM. V shed 5 bases and J shed 1 base, with 17 bases lying between them. The CDR3 is CASSPGGRGVTNEKLFF. The CDR3 DNA follows: TGTGCCAGCAGTCCCGGCGGGAGGGGAGTAACTAATGAAAAACTGTTTTTT.

The rearrangement joins TRBV7-2 to TRBJ1-1, with D hard to call. Trimming left V 1 base short and J 3 bases short, with 6 bases between. The CDR3 is made up of 13 amino acids. Germline CDR1 is SGHTA and CDR2 is FQGNSA. The CDR3, as DNA: TGTGCCAGCAGCTTAGACAGTGACACTGAAGCTTTCTTT. Translation gives CASSLDSDTEAFF. Combining the CDR3 with reference TRBV7-2 and TRBJ1-1 gives the whole variable domain GAGVSQSPSNKVTEKGKDVELRCDPISGHTALYWYRQSLGQGLEFLIYFQGNSAPDKSGLPSDRFSAERTGGSVSTLTIQRTQQEDSAVYLCASSLDSDTEAFFGQGTRLTVV.

V gene TRBV7-8 combines with J gene TRBJ2-2; D perhaps matches TRBD2 (7 bases). The germline V gene encodes CDR1 SGHVS and CDR2 FQNEAQ. This CDR3 has 15 residues. V was clipped by 5 bases and J by 6 bases, with 16 bases between them. The CDR3 region has the DNA TGTGCCAGCAGCAATTGGGGGGGCGGAGCCGGGGAGCTGTTTTTT. Encoded protein: CASSNWGGGAGELFF.

The rearrangement joins TRBV5-6 to TRBJ2-5; 13 bases map to TRBD2. Unmatched junction bases numbered 13, after V lost 4 bases and J lost 4 bases. The CDR3 extends over 18 amino acids. Germline CDR1 and CDR2: SGHDT and YYEEEE. DNA for the CDR3: TGTGCCAGCAGCGCCTCGACTAGCGGGGGGCCGAGGGGAGAGACCCAGTACTTC. Its protein product is CASSASTSGGPRGETQYF.

The chain is built from TRBV21-1 and TRBJ1-1; TRBD1, the table's D call, was not compared with the DNA. TRBV21-1 is reported as a pseudogene. The CDR3 has 16 residues. CDR3 nucleotides: TGTGCCAGCAGCAAACTAGGGACAGACATGAACACTGAAGCTTTCTTT. Residues: CASSKLGTDMNTEAFF.

V and J are TRBV6-6 and TRBJ1-1; D not resolved. This CDR3 has 15 amino acids. V lost 0 bases, J lost 0 bases, and 8 bases lay in between. Per the germline V gene, CDR1 is MNHNY and CDR2 is SVGAGI (reference sequence). The CDR3 is CASSYSITVNTEAFF. The CDR3 DNA reads TGTGCCAGCAGTTACTCGATTACGGTGAACACTGAAGCTTTCTTT.

V and J are TRBV5-6 and TRBJ1-2, with 7 nucleotides matching TRBD1. Trimming cost V 3 bases and J 2 bases; bases outside gene matches: 10. CDR1 and CDR2 (germline): SGHDT, YYEEEE. The CDR3 spans 16 residues. The CDR3 reads CASSYTAAGGNYGYTF. CDR3 nucleotides: TGTGCCAGCAGCTATACTGCGGCAGGGGGAAACTATGGCTACACCTTC.

In nucleotides, the CDR3 is TGTGCCTCCGCGAAAGGGGACCAAGAGACCCAGTACTTC. It encodes CASAKGDQETQYF. The chain has TRBV18 and TRBJ2-5; tentative D call: TRBD1 (5 bases). This CDR3 comprises 13 residues. The germline V gene encodes CDR1 KGHSH and CDR2 LQKENI. V lost 11 bases to trimming and J lost 0 bases, with 13 bases between them.

This sequence joins TRBV5-1 and TRBJ1-1; the D is unclear. The CDR3 covers 15 residues. CDR1 and CDR2 (germline): SGHRS, YFSETQ. V dropped 0 bases and J dropped 2 bases, with 11 bases sitting between them. For the CDR3, the DNA is TGCGCCAGCAGCTTGGCTGGAACGGGAAACACTGAAGCTTTCTTT. Encoded protein: CASSLAGTGNTEAFF.

The rearrangement uses TRBV7-9 and TRBJ2-1; possible D gene TRBD2, 6 bases. The CDR3 extends over 17 amino acids. Germline lookup yields CDR1 SEHNR and CDR2 FQNEAQ (reference sequence). The V and J ends lost 5 bases and 0 bases respectively, with 17 bases between them. The CDR3 loop reads CASSDLSGQSSYNEQFF. The CDR3 DNA sequence: TGTGCCAGCAGCGACTTGAGCGGGCAATCCTCCTACAATGAGCAGTTCTTC.

The table lists this clone with a few counts. The genes are TRBV6-5 and TRBJ1-5; the match to TRBD1 covers 9 bases. CDR3 length: 15 amino acids. Germline CDR1 and CDR2: MNHEY and SVGAGI. The J segment lost 7 bases and the V segment lost 6 bases, leaving 10 bases of the junction unmatched. CDR3: CASRDRDRVNQPQHF. The CDR3 DNA sequence: TGTGCCAGCAGAGACCGGGACAGGGTCAACCAGCCCCAGCATTTT.

The J gene is TRBJ1-2, the V gene TRBV6-5, with TRBD1 as a possible D gene (6 bases). The CDR3 loop spans 15 amino acids. The germline V gene encodes CDR1 MNHEY and CDR2 SVGAGI. V lost 0 bases to trimming and J lost 7 bases, with 15 bases between them. The CDR3 protein is CASSYSPTGMGGYTF. The CDR3 DNA follows: TGTGCCAGCAGTTACTCTCCGACAGGCATGGGTGGCTACACCTTC.

The rearrangement joins TRBV7-9 to TRBJ2-3; TRBD2 matches 9 bases. Per the germline V gene, CDR1 is SEHNR and CDR2 is FQNEAQ (reference sequence). V lost 4 bases and J lost 1; bases outside the gene matches: 3. The CDR3 runs to 15 residues. The CDR3 bases are TGTGCCAGCAGCTCCGGGACTAGCCGCACAGATACGCAGTATTTT. It encodes CASSSGTSRTDTQYF.

The chain uses TRBV4-1 and TRBJ2-3, with 10 bases lining up with TRBD2. The CDR3 extends over 20 amino acids. V shed 4 bases, J shed 4 bases, and the junction held 20 bases outside the gene matches. CDR1 MGHRA and CDR2 YSYEKL come from the germline V gene. The CDR3 coding sequence is TGCGCCAGCAGCCCAGGCGGACTAGCGGCCTCAATCTCCCAAGCAGATACGCAGTATTTT. This codes for CASSPGGLAASISQADTQYF.

This clone has only a few counts. The chain joins TRBV27 to TRBJ1-3; 9 bases are a match to TRBD1. The CDR3 spans 15 residues. With 8 bases clipped from V and 4 bases from J, the junction kept 9 bases outside the gene matches. Germline V gene lookup returns CDR1 MNHEY and CDR2 SMNVEV (reference sequence). The CDR3: CASRPNRGPGNTIYF. The CDR3 DNA follows: TGTGCCAGCCGACCCAACAGGGGGCCAGGAAACACCATATATTTT.

The CDR3 here is CASSRLAGPNEQFF. The CDR3 nucleotides read TGTGCCAGCAGCAGACTAGCGGGGCCCAATGAGCAGTTCTTC. The chain couples TRBV7-9 to TRBJ2-1; 11 positions agree with TRBD2. This CDR3 contains 14 residues. Germline-derived CDR1 and CDR2 are SEHNR and FQNEAQ (reference sequence). V dropped 5 bases and J dropped 6; count of bases not matched to a gene: 3.

The chain links TRBV3-1 (or the pseudogene TRBV3-2) to TRBJ1-2; perhaps TRBD1 as D (5 bases). V was pared by 0 bases and J by 0 bases, with 17 bases between. The CDR3 length is 18 residues. The germline CDR1 and CDR2 sequences are LGHDT and YNNKEL (reference sequence). The DNA of the CDR3 is TGTGCCAGCAGCCAAGAGAAGGACAAGTGGGGAACTAACTATGGCTACACCTTC. This translates into CASSQEKDKWGTNYGYTF.

This clone has just a few counts. The CDR3 DNA follows: TGTGCCAGCAGCTTAGATCCCGGGAGAGGCATGAACACTGAAGCTTTCTTT. It is translated as CASSLDPGRGMNTEAFF. The rearrangement links TRBV11-2 to TRBJ1-1; D gene unclear. The CDR3 runs to 17 residues. Germline CDR1 reads SGHAT; CDR2 reads FQNNGV. V lost 0 bases and J 0 bases, leaving 14 bases between the germline ends.